The sequence of this T cell receptor beta chain was determined in a study of blood T cell repertoires in COVID-19. At the level of the study: Acute and convalescent COVID-19 specimens originated in the United States, Italy and Spain. T cells, B-cell-depleted T cells, or PBMCs supplied cDNA or gDNA.

V gave up 4 bases and J gave up 6 bases, with 19 bases separating them. Germline CDR1 is MNHEY and CDR2 is SVGAGI. The CDR3 spans 15 residues. Authors' processing steps: Reference gene primer amplification in the assay estimated nucleated cell counts. TCRdb keeps only in-frame clones here, not all; method: immunoSEQ multiplex PCR. For V, J and clone size, that table is used; D and trimming come from the DNA. The sample carries about 180,000 clones, approximately 86% recorded once. The receptor was isolated from a woman aged 45-60 years with acute or convalescent COVID-19. Sequencing was done on a sample of peripheral blood. The V and J genes are TRBV6-5 and TRBJ2-7, with D possibly being TRBD2 (5 bases). The CDR3 loop reads CASSWGTSRVSEQYF. The CDR3 bases are TGTGCCAGCAGTTGGGGAACTAGTAGGGTCTCCGAGCAGTACTTC.